Presented here are 21 T cell receptor beta chains from one specimen sequenced in a study of cytomegalovirus exposure and HLA in healthy donors. The protocol was immunoSEQ multiplex PCR, while the TCRdb copy is restricted to in-frame clones and leaves out a portion. The repertoire holds around 120,000 clones, with 86% as singletons. The material sequenced was PBMCs. The receptors come from a man between 18 and 29 years old in good health and CMV-seronegative.

The rearrangement uses TRBV7-6 and TRBJ2-1; D perhaps matches TRBD2 (6 bases). Germline loops: CDR1 SGHVS, CDR2 FNYEAQ. CDR3 length: 17 residues. Trimming removed 5 bases at V and 8 bases at J, with 25 bases between. CDR3 amino acids: CASSRRLELTSTHEQFF. Here the CDR3 DNA reads TGTGCCAGCAGCCGGAGATTAGAACTAACTAGCACCCATGAGCAGTTCTTC.

This chain uses TRBV5-1 with TRBJ2-3, with a possible D match to TRBD1 (7 bases). Germline CDR1 reads SGHRS; CDR2 reads YFSETQ. The germline V and J ends were trimmed by 4 bases and 4 bases, with 16 bases remaining between them. The CDR3 is 15 residues long. The CDR3 DNA is TGCGCCAGCAGCAAATGGCAGGGGGAGGCAGATACGCAGTATTTT. This translates into CASSKWQGEADTQYF.

This clone turned up a few times. The genes are TRBV19 and TRBJ1-5, with TRBD1 as a possible D gene (5 bases). The CDR3 is 14 amino acids. V lost 1 base to trimming and J lost 1 base, with 5 bases between them. The V gene's germline CDR1 is LNHDA and CDR2 SQIVND (reference sequence). In DNA form, the CDR3 reads TGTGCCAGTAGTATAGGACAGAGCAATCAGCCCCAGCATTTT. This gives the protein CASSIGQSNQPQHF. Combining the CDR3 with reference TRBV19 and TRBJ1-5 gives the whole variable domain DGGITQSPKYLFRKEGQNVTLSCEQNLNHDAMYWYRQDPGQGLRLIYYSQIVNDFQKGDIAEGYSVSREKKESFPLTVTSAQKNPTAFYLCASSIGQSNQPQHFGDGTRLSIL.

The genes are TRBV4-2 and TRBJ1-3, with TRBD1 identical over 9 bases. Trimming removed 0 bases from V and 3 bases from J; junction bases left unmatched: 3. The CDR3 totals 16 residues. Germline loops: CDR1 LGHNA, CDR2 YNFKEQ. The CDR3 reads CASSQDPGQGGNTIYF. The CDR3 DNA reads TGTGCCAGCAGCCAAGATCCGGGACAGGGTGGAAACACCATATATTTT.

The V and J genes are TRBV5-1 and TRBJ1-5, with 8 positions matching TRBD1. V trimming: 3 bases; J trimming: 0 bases; junction bases outside the gene matches: 5. The V gene's germline CDR1 is SGHRS and CDR2 YFSETQ. The CDR3 has 16 residues. The CDR3, as DNA: TGCGCCAGCAGCTCCCGGGACAGGAATAGCAATCAGCCCCAGCATTTT. Protein sequence: CASSSRDRNSNQPQHF.

The chain uses TRBV6-1 and TRBJ1-5; TRBD1 agrees at 7 bases. This CDR3 spans 15 amino acids. V gave up 7 bases and J gave up 5 bases; unmatched junction bases: 11. Per the germline V gene, CDR1 is MNHNS and CDR2 is SASEGT. CDR3 residues: CASTPWGTDDQPQHF. The CDR3 DNA reads as TGTGCCAGCACCCCTTGGGGGACAGACGATCAGCCCCAGCATTTT.

The chain joins TRBV5-1 to TRBJ1-2; 7 nucleotides align to TRBD1. Per the germline V gene, CDR1 is SGHRS and CDR2 is YFSETQ. J gave up 7 bases and V 2 bases, and 11 bases lay outside the gene matches. The CDR3 has 15 residues. The CDR3 nucleotides read TGCGCCAGCAGCTTACAACAGGGGAAGCTTGGTGGCTACACCTTC. Amino acid sequence: CASSLQQGKLGGYTF.

This chain links TRBV2 with TRBJ2-7; tentatively, D is TRBD2 (5 bases). This CDR3 spans 12 amino acids. V dropped 5 bases and J dropped 6 bases, with 11 bases sitting between them. Germline-derived CDR1 and CDR2 are SNHLY and FYNNEI. The chain's CDR3 is CASSPSGIEQYF. CDR3 bases: TGTGCCAGCAGTCCGTCGGGGATCGAGCAGTACTTC.

The V call is TRBV4-1, the J call TRBJ2-7, with D perhaps matching TRBD2 (6 bases). V gave up 0 bases and J gave up 4 bases, with 13 bases separating them. The CDR3 loop spans 15 amino acids. Germline values: CDR1 MGHRA, CDR2 YSYEKL. CDR3 DNA sequence: TGCGCCAGCAGCCAAGAGAGGGAGGTGGGGTACGAGCAGTACTTC. Its protein product is CASSQEREVGYEQYF.

The chain employs TRBV6-1 and TRBJ1-1, with no clear D. CDR3 length equals 13 residues. Trimming removed 0 bases from V and 11 bases from J, with 13 bases in between. Per germline, CDR1 MNHNS and CDR2 SASEGT. The CDR3 sequence: CASSEATQRRAFF. The CDR3 nucleotides read TGTGCCAGCAGTGAAGCAACCCAACGTCGGGCTTTCTTT.

V gene TRBV9 combines with J gene TRBJ2-1, with 8 positions matching TRBD1. Germline CDR1 reads SGDLS; CDR2 reads YYNGEE. V was pared by 0 bases and J by 5 bases, with 7 bases of the junction left unmatched. The CDR3 sequence is 16 residues long. CDR3: CASSVGIQGVNNEQFF. CDR3 DNA sequence: TGTGCCAGCAGCGTAGGAATACAGGGGGTAAACAATGAGCAGTTCTTC.

The chain couples TRBV25-1 to TRBJ1-2; 8 bases agree with TRBD1. V gave up 6 bases and J gave up 4 bases; unmatched junction bases: 4. This CDR3 is 13 amino acids long. Germline CDR1 and CDR2: MGHDK and SYGVNS. The CDR3 reads CASSEDRAYGYTF. CDR3 DNA: TGTGCCAGCAGCGAGGACAGGGCCTATGGCTACACCTTC.

V usage is TRBV30 and J usage is TRBJ1-1; D gene uncertain. CDR3 length equals 10 residues. Germline V lookup: CDR1 GTSNPN, CDR2 SVGIG (reference sequence). The V end lost 5 bases, the J end lost 8 bases, and 9 bases lay between the germline ends. The CDR3 nucleotides are TGTGCCTGGTTTGAGGAGGAAGCTTTCTTT. It codes for CAWFEEEAFF.

The chain recombines TRBV19 with TRBJ2-7, with unresolved D. This CDR3 is 14 amino acids long. Germline V lookup: CDR1 LNHDA, CDR2 SQIVND (reference sequence). V shed 4 bases and J shed 7 bases, with 17 bases lying between them. CDR3 nucleotides: TGTGCCAGTAGTACCGACCGACAACGTCGAGAGCAGTACTTC. Translation: CASSTDRQRREQYF.

The V call is TRBV10-3, the J call TRBJ1-2; 8 nucleotides align to TRBD1. V lost 2 bases, J lost 5 bases, and 1 base stayed unmatched. The length of the CDR3 is 13 residues. Germline CDR1 ENHRY, CDR2 SYGVKD. This chain's CDR3 is CAISEGQGYGYTF. The CDR3 coding sequence is TGTGCCATCAGTGAGGGACAGGGTTATGGCTACACCTTC.

The V call is TRBV11-2, the J call TRBJ1-5, with 7 nucleotides matching TRBD1. The CDR3 covers 16 residues. Looked up from germline, CDR1 is SGHAT and CDR2 is FQNNGV. Trimming removed 5 bases from V and 1 base from J; junction bases left unmatched: 8. The CDR3 loop reads CASSPGVRGSNQPQHF. CDR3 DNA: TGTGCCAGCAGCCCAGGGGTCAGGGGGAGCAATCAGCCCCAGCATTTT.

The chain joins TRBV5-6 to TRBJ2-1; TRBD2 aligns across 7 bases. There are 15 residues in the CDR3. The V segment lost 1 base and the J segment 3 bases; nucleotides outside the gene matches: 4. Germline V gene lookup returns CDR1 SGHDT and CDR2 YYEEEE. The CDR3, as DNA: TGTGCCAGCAGCTTGTCCCTAGCGGACTACAATGAGCAGTTCTTC. Amino acid sequence: CASSLSLADYNEQFF.

V and J are TRBV10-3 and TRBJ1-2; the D is unclear. The CDR3 runs 15 residues. Germline CDR1 ENHRY, CDR2 SYGVKD. V lost 0 bases to trimming and J lost 2 bases, with 10 bases between them. This chain's CDR3 is CAISESSGTNYGYTF. The CDR3 nucleotides read TGTGCCATCAGTGAGTCGAGCGGCACGAACTATGGCTACACCTTC.

The chain combines TRBV7-9 with TRBJ1-2; D may be TRBD1 (5 bases). Per the germline V gene, CDR1 is SEHNR and CDR2 is FQNEAQ (reference sequence). CDR3 length equals 15 residues. Deletions cut 5 bases from V and 0 bases from J, with 13 bases between. The CDR3, as DNA: TGTGCCAGCAGCCAGCCCCAGGGCCCTAACTATGGCTACACCTTC. Translating it yields CASSQPQGPNYGYTF.

This clone appeared a few times. This chain links TRBV5-6 with TRBJ1-5; unclear D gene. V lost 5 bases, J lost 0 bases, and 18 bases lay in between. CDR1 SGHDT and CDR2 YYEEEE come from the germline V gene. The CDR3 spans 17 residues. The CDR3 loop reads CASSSTHTRYSNQPQHF. CDR3 in DNA: TGTGCCAGCAGTTCCACCCACACACGTTATAGCAATCAGCCCCAGCATTTT. The full variable domain, in which reference TRBV5-6 and TRBJ1-5 provide the parts outside the CDR3, is DAGVTQSPTHLIKTRGQQVTLRCSPKSGHDTVSWYQQALGQGPQFIFQYYEEEERQRGNFPDRFSGHQFPNYSSELNVNALLLGDSALYLCASSSTHTRYSNQPQHFGDGTRLSIL.

V usage is TRBV5-1 and J usage is TRBJ2-7; a possible D gene is TRBD1 (6 bases). CDR1 is SGHRS and CDR2 is YFSETQ in the germline V gene. The CDR3 has 16 residues. V was cut by 0 bases and J by 6 bases, with 19 bases left in between. CDR3 loop: CASSLGPYRDSVEQYF. CDR3 coding DNA: TGCGCCAGCAGCTTGGGCCCATACAGGGATTCTGTCGAGCAGTACTTC.